These T cell receptor beta chains were read from a single sample in a study of T cells in Graves' hyperthyroidism and ophthalmopathy. TCRdb reprocessed the multiplex PCR reads with MiXCR, giving one entry per CDR3 protein. The sample holds over 650,000 distinct CDR3 sequences; less than 20% are singletons and the top ten take approximately 8.4%. Sequencing input: blood. The receptors come from a man aged 18 to 30 with Graves' hyperthyroidism. CDR3s include the opening cysteine and the closing phenylalanine or tryptophan. Each record gives: clone size, D gene, V gene, J gene, CDR3 protein, CDR3 DNA. The D gene is left open where the match is weak. Rows give clone size only sometimes, using once, few, many, or a class for an expanded clone.

many	-	TRBV6-1	TRBJ2-3	CASRDGTSSTDTQYF	TGTGCCAGCAGGGACGGGACATCTAGCACAGATACGCAGTATTTT
many	-	TRBV6-1	TRBJ1-1	CASSEVGVNTEAFF	TGTGCCAGCAGTGAAGTAGGGGTGAACACTGAAGCTTTCTTT
-	TRBD2	TRBV7-2	TRBJ2-5	CASSLELAGGVQETQYF	TGTGCCAGCAGCTTAGAACTAGCGGGAGGAGTCCAAGAGACCCAGTACTTC
many	-	TRBV3-1	TRBJ2-1	CASSQAGGRNEQFF	TGTGCCAGCAGCCAAGCCGGTGGGCGGAATGAGCAGTTCTTC
many	-	TRBV30	TRBJ2-1	CAWTSSADYNEQFF	TGTGCCTGGACCAGCTCAGCGGACTACAATGAGCAGTTCTTC
-	-	TRBV19	TRBJ1-3	CASNTGLLSGNTIYF	TGTGCCAGTAATACGGGACTCCTCTCTGGAAACACCATATATTTT
once	-	TRBV20-1	TRBJ1-4	CSARDSRGPNEKLFF	TGCAGTGCTAGAGATTCCAGGGGACCTAATGAAAAACTGTTTTTT
many	-	TRBV29-1	TRBJ2-2	CSVEETNTGELFF	TGCAGCGTTGAGGAAACGAACACCGGGGAGCTGTTTTTT
many	TRBD2	TRBV27	TRBJ2-6	CASSLLARTSDSSGANVLTF	TGTGCCAGCAGTTTACTTGCCCGGACTAGCGACAGCTCTGGGGCCAACGTCCTGACTTTC
-	-	TRBV30	TRBJ2-7	CAWSATTYEQYF	TGTGCCTGGAGTGCTACTACCTACGAGCAGTACTTC
many	-	TRBV27	TRBJ2-1	CASSFRGSWYEQFF	TGTGCCAGCAGTTTTCGGGGGTCGTGGTATGAGCAGTTCTTC
-	TRBD2	TRBV12-5	TRBJ2-1	CASGLVRGGGRAREQFF	TGTGCTAGTGGTTTGGTACGAGGTGGCGGGAGGGCTAGGGAGCAGTTCTTC
few	-	TRBV20-1	TRBJ2-5	CSARGRLGQETQYF	TGCAGTGCTAGAGGAAGGCTAGGGCAAGAGACCCAGTACTTC
many	-	TRBV29-1	TRBJ1-2	CSVVSTGLPAYGYTF	TGCAGCGTCGTGAGCACAGGGCTCCCCGCCTATGGCTACACCTTC
many	-	TRBV7-8	TRBJ1-1	CASSPQEGMNTEAFF	TGTGCCAGCAGCCCTCAGGAAGGCATGAACACTGAAGCTTTCTTT
-	TRBD2	TRBV5-4	TRBJ2-7	CASSLPNGGGRAREQYF	TGTGCCAGCAGCTTGCCCAACGGGGGCGGGAGGGCGAGAGAGCAGTACTTC
once	-	TRBV7-2	TRBJ1-6	CASSLGDTSPLHF	TGTGCCAGCAGCTTAGGGGACACTTCACCCCTCCACTTT
many	TRBD2	TRBV6-1	TRBJ2-7	CASSPGTSGIGGREQYF	TGTGCCAGCAGCCCCGGTACTAGCGGAATAGGGGGGCGCGAGCAGTACTTC
few	TRBD1	TRBV5-1	TRBJ2-7	CASGTGSLSEQYF	TGCGCCAGCGGGACAGGGTCTTTATCAGAGCAGTACTTC
-	-	TRBV6-1	TRBJ2-7	CACSGHEAYEQYF	TGTGCCTGTAGCGGACACGAGGCCTACGAGCAGTACTTC
-	-	TRBV6-2/TRBV6-3	TRBJ2-5	CASSVRAGSGETQYF	TGTGCCAGCAGTGTCAGGGCAGGTTCGGGAGAGACCCAGTACTTC
-	-	TRBV20-1	TRBJ2-2	CSARASGNTGELFF	TGCAGTGCTAGAGCATCAGGCAACACCGGGGAGCTGTTTTTT
-	-	TRBV5-1	TRBJ2-7	CASSTDSATSYEQYF	TGCGCCAGCAGTACGGACTCCGCCACCTCCTACGAGCAGTACTTC
many	-	TRBV11-2	TRBJ1-1	CASTTGNTEAFF	TGTGCCAGCACAACAGGGAACACTGAAGCTTTCTTT
many	-	TRBV28	TRBJ1-5	CASSPPLPPQHF	TGTGCCAGCAGTCCGCCTCTCCCGCCCCAGCATTTT
-	TRBD1	TRBV28	TRBJ2-1	CASSFSTAGTAFNEQFF	TGTGCCAGCAGTTTCTCAACCGCCGGGACAGCCTTCAATGAGCAGTTCTTC
few	-	TRBV19	TRBJ2-2	CASSIYRTGELFF	TGTGCCAGTAGTATTTACAGGACCGGGGAGCTGTTTTTT
few	-	TRBV6-2/TRBV6-3	TRBJ2-1	CASTPLNSYNEQFF	TGTGCCAGCACTCCGTTAAACTCCTACAATGAGCAGTTCTTC
-	TRBD1	TRBV5-8	TRBJ1-2	CASSLPVTGGVNGYTF	TGTGCCAGCAGCTTGCCGGTGACAGGGGGTGTTAATGGCTACACCTTC
many	TRBD2	TRBV28	TRBJ2-5	CASSLEPAGLQETQYF	TGTGCCAGCAGTTTAGAGCCAGCGGGACTACAAGAGACCCAGTACTTC
many	-	TRBV2	TRBJ2-7	CASVESGLSYEQYF	TGTGCCAGCGTAGAGAGCGGTCTCTCCTACGAGCAGTACTTC
many	-	TRBV28	TRBJ2-1	CASSSTSPREQFF	TGTGCCAGCAGTTCTACTAGCCCCAGGGAGCAGTTCTTC
-	-	TRBV24-1	TRBJ2-2	CATGGAGELFF	TGTGCCACCGGTGGGGCCGGGGAGCTGTTTTTT